Listed here is a single T cell receptor beta chain. Per the original methods: For nucleated cells, counts were estimated from reference gene primer amplification. Produced via immunoSEQ multiplex PCR; TCRdb's table is partial and in-frame only. Clone size and the V and J calls come from that table; the DNA yielded D and trimming. This sample has 650,000 to 800,000 clones, with 70% to 90% found just once. The entry originates in a study of blood T cell repertoires in COVID-19. Study details: Material from acute and convalescent COVID-19 was sourced from the United States, Italy and Spain. From T cells, B-cell-depleted T cells, or PBMCs came the material, which was cDNA or gDNA.

Germline assignment: CDR1 LNHDA and CDR2 SQIVND (reference sequence). The CDR3 consists of 14 residues. Trimming shortened V by 0 bases and J by 4 bases, and 6 bases separated the two germline ends. Input material: peripheral blood. V and J are TRBV19 and TRBJ2-2; D is ambiguous. The TCR was taken from a woman younger than 35 with acute or convalescent COVID-19. The CDR3 region is CASSIDYSTGELFF. The CDR3 bases are TGTGCCAGTAGTATAGATTACAGCACCGGGGAGCTGTTTTTT.